The present T cell receptor (beta chain) was sequenced within a study of glioma-infiltrating T cells. Trimming pared 4 bases from V and 3 bases from J, leaving 16 bases between. CDR3 length equals 15 residues. From germline, CDR1 is MNHEY and CDR2 SMNVEV (reference sequence). The sample holds a few counts of this clonotype. Amplification of TCR alpha and beta CDR3 regions from RNA used iRepertoire nested multiplex PCR. TCRdb itself ran the multiplex PCR reads through MiXCR, one entry per CDR3 protein. The sample holds approximately 400,000 distinct CDR3 sequences, about two fifths seen once. This rearrangement joins TRBV27 to TRBJ2-7, with D perhaps TRBD2 (5 bases). This TCR derives from a human donor with low-grade glioma or glioblastoma, undergoing nonglioma brain surgery, or in good health (not recorded which). The material sequenced was glioma tissue, nonneoplastic brain tissue, or PBMCs (not recorded which). The DNA for the CDR3 is TGTGCCAGCAGTTACTCCGGGCCGGGAAACTACGAGCAGTACTTC. This encodes CASSYSGPGNYEQYF.